The 30 T cell receptor beta chains below were found in one sample sequenced in a study of blood T cell repertoires in COVID-19. Libraries were prepared by immunoSEQ multiplex PCR; TCRdb keeps only in-frame clonotypes and omits some of them. This sample has under 300,000 clones, with under 90% found just once. The sample consisted of PBMCs or T cells enriched from blood (not recorded which). The receptor set was obtained from a woman aged 40 to 50 who had recovered from COVID-19.

The chain links TRBV21-1 to TRBJ1-3; the DNA was not compared with TRBD1, the D call given in the table. TRBV21-1 is designated a pseudogene. This CDR3 has 15 residues. The CDR3 protein is CASSSLQGSGNTIYF. The CDR3 DNA is TGTGCCAGCAGCTCTCTTCAGGGCTCTGGAAACACCATATATTTT.

CDR3 amino acids: CATRANYGYTF. The CDR3 DNA is TGTGCCACCCGAGCTAACTATGGCTACACCTTC. This chain joins TRBV21-1 and TRBJ1-2. TRBV21-1 is listed as a pseudogene. CDR3 size: 11 residues.

The rearrangement links TRBV30 to TRBJ1-1, with D tentatively TRBD1 (5 bases). CDR3 length equals 15 residues. The V gene's germline CDR1 is GTSNPN and CDR2 SVGIG (reference sequence). Trimming stripped 6 bases from V and 2 bases from J, with 19 bases between. Here the CDR3 reads CACTLWGVGNTEAFF. In DNA form, the CDR3 reads TGTGCCTGTACCCTTTGGGGGGTGGGCAACACTGAAGCTTTCTTT.

The rearrangement joins TRBV2 to TRBJ1-2, with D perhaps TRBD1 (5 bases). The CDR3 runs to 15 residues. CDR1 is SNHLY and CDR2 is FYNNEI in the germline V gene. V lost 6 bases, J lost 0 bases, and 14 bases lay in between. The CDR3 coding sequence is TGTGCCAGCAGCGACCCAGGGAGGCCTAACTATGGCTACACCTTC. This translates into CASSDPGRPNYGYTF.

The chain carries TRBV4-2 and TRBJ2-1; 8 bases line up with TRBD2. This CDR3 comprises 16 residues. The V gene's germline CDR1 is LGHNA and CDR2 YNFKEQ. The J segment lost 5 bases and the V segment lost 1 base, leaving 7 bases of the junction unmatched. CDR3 bases: TGTGCCAGCAGCCAAGTTTATAGCGGGACTAACAATGAGCAGTTCTTC. The encoded protein is CASSQVYSGTNNEQFF.

The chain is built from TRBV2 and TRBJ2-5; TRBD2 agrees at 7 bases. Losses at the gene ends were 4 bases for V and 1 base for J; bases not matched to a gene: 3. Germline values: CDR1 SNHLY, CDR2 FYNNEI. The CDR3 has 14 residues. CDR3 in DNA: TGTGCCAGCAGTGTTTCTAGCGGCCAAGAGACCCAGTACTTC. Residues: CASSVSSGQETQYF.

This clone was found once. The chain employs TRBV28 and TRBJ2-3; tentative D call: TRBD2 (5 bases). The CDR3 runs to 18 residues. Trimming cost V 5 bases and J 2 bases, with 23 bases left between them. Germline V lookup: CDR1 MDHEN, CDR2 SYDVKM. CDR3 region: CASSPALGRAEDTDTQYF. CDR3 nucleotide sequence: TGTGCCAGCAGTCCCGCTTTGGGTAGAGCGGAAGACACAGATACGCAGTATTTT.

The chain recombines TRBV4-1 with TRBJ1-4, with 7 bases aligning to TRBD1. Germline V gives CDR1 MGHRA, CDR2 YSYEKL. V shed 1 base, J shed 8 bases, and the junction held 10 bases outside the gene matches. CDR3 size: 16 residues. The CDR3 spells CASSQGLAGGREKLFF. The CDR3 DNA sequence: TGCGCCAGCAGCCAAGGGTTAGCAGGGGGTCGCGAAAAACTGTTTTTT.

The chain is built from TRBV2 and TRBJ1-2; tentative D call: TRBD1 (5 bases). V dropped 4 bases and J dropped 1 base, with 10 bases sitting between them. The CDR3 contains 14 residues. CDR1 and CDR2 from the germline V gene are SNHLY and FYNNEI. In DNA form, the CDR3 reads TGTGCCAGCAGTGTATCCGGGGGTAACTATGGCTACACCTTC. Translating it yields CASSVSGGNYGYTF.

The genes are TRBV5-6 and TRBJ2-7, with TRBD1 identical over 8 bases. The CDR3 runs 15 residues. The V and J ends lost 1 base and 4 bases, in that order; junction bases with no gene match: 7. Germline CDR1 and CDR2: SGHDT and YYEEEE. The CDR3 region is CASSLPQGAGYEQYF. CDR3 bases: TGTGCCAGCAGCTTGCCGCAGGGGGCCGGGTACGAGCAGTACTTC.

This chain joins TRBV19 and TRBJ1-1; 9 bases match TRBD1. Germline CDR1 is LNHDA and CDR2 is SQIVND (reference sequence). This CDR3 spans 16 amino acids. V was clipped by 10 bases and J by 2 bases; unmatched bases: 14. The CDR3 is CATFVTGGLGNTEAFF. The CDR3 DNA reads TGTGCCACCTTCGTTACAGGGGGCCTAGGTAACACTGAAGCTTTCTTT.

The rearrangement links TRBV24-1 to TRBJ1-1; D is undetermined. Germline V gives CDR1 KGHDR, CDR2 SFDVKD. V was cut by 2 bases and J by 4 bases, with 13 bases left in between. The CDR3 runs to 15 residues. In nucleotides, the CDR3 is TGTGCCACCAGTGATTGGGCCACGAGAAGCACTGAAGCTTTCTTT. Amino acid sequence: CATSDWATRSTEAFF.

J is TRBJ2-6 and V is TRBV30, with D possibly TRBD1 on 6 matching bases. Trimming took off 4 bases at V and 1 base at J, with 17 bases between the two ends. Germline CDR1 GTSNPN, CDR2 SVGIG (reference sequence). The CDR3 has 17 residues. The CDR3, as DNA: TGTGCCTGGAATCCGGGACATCGAATATCTGGGGCCAACGTCCTGACTTTC. Translated, it gives CAWNPGHRISGANVLTF.

The chain recombines TRBV5-5 with TRBJ1-1; D remains ambiguous. CDR3 length: 14 amino acids. The V gene lost 0 bases and the J gene lost 5 bases, with 11 bases spanning the gap. Germline lookup yields CDR1 SGHKS and CDR2 YYEKEE (reference sequence). The chain's CDR3 is CASSLVPGRTEAFF. CDR3 nucleotide sequence: TGTGCCAGCAGCTTGGTGCCGGGGAGGACTGAAGCTTTCTTT.

The rearrangement uses TRBV19 and TRBJ2-1; 16 bases line up with TRBD2. The CDR3 spans 16 residues. The trim removed 8 bases at V and 10 bases at J, leaving 11 bases unmatched. Looked up from germline, CDR1 is LNHDA and CDR2 is SQIVND (reference sequence). CDR3 DNA sequence: TGTGCCAGTCAAGTACCGGGACTAGCGGGGGGGCGAGAGCAGTTCTTC. Encoded protein: CASQVPGLAGGREQFF.

V gene TRBV6-5 combines with J gene TRBJ2-2, with 9 bases aligning to TRBD1. The V and J ends lost 2 bases and 4 bases, in that order; junction bases with no gene match: 5. The CDR3 has 16 amino acids. The germline CDR1 and CDR2 sequences are MNHEY and SVGAGI. For the CDR3, the DNA is TGTGCCAGCAGTTACCCTTGGGACAGGGTCACCGGGGAGCTGTTTTTT. This codes for CASSYPWDRVTGELFF.

The V call is TRBV7-2, the J call TRBJ1-2; D unclear. Germline values: CDR1 SGHTA, CDR2 FQGNSA. CDR3 length: 13 residues. The V end was cut by 2 bases, the J end by 10 bases, with 14 bases between. The CDR3 bases are TGTGCCAGCAGCTTACTAGCAGGTGTTGACTACACCTTC. Residues: CASSLLAGVDYTF.

Here the CDR3 reads CASSIGSRAFF. The CDR3 region has the DNA TGTGCCAGTAGTATAGGATCGAGGGCTTTCTTT. This chain connects TRBV19 to TRBJ1-1; D is ambiguous. CDR1 is LNHDA, CDR2 SQIVND, per germline (reference sequence). The V and J ends lost 1 base and 11 bases respectively, with 8 bases between them. The CDR3 loop spans 11 amino acids. The full variable domain, completed using reference TRBV19 and TRBJ1-1, is DGGITQSPKYLFRKEGQNVTLSCEQNLNHDAMYWYRQDPGQGLRLIYYSQIVNDFQKGDIAEGYSVSREKKESFPLTVTSAQKNPTAFYLCASSIGSRAFFGQGTRLTVV.

The chain links TRBV5-1 to TRBJ1-1; 7 bases fit TRBD1. Germline CDR1 and CDR2: SGHRS and YFSETQ. V was clipped by 4 bases and J by 8 bases; unmatched bases: 5. This CDR3 contains 12 residues. This CDR3 reads CASSPGDREAFF. CDR3 bases: TGCGCCAGCAGCCCCGGGGACAGAGAAGCTTTCTTT.

The rearrangement uses TRBV2 and TRBJ2-7, with D perhaps TRBD1 (6 bases). Germline-derived CDR1 and CDR2 are SNHLY and FYNNEI. V was clipped by 5 bases and J by 3 bases, with 8 bases between them. There are 12 residues in the CDR3. CDR3 in DNA: TGTGCCAGCAGTAGGGGGAACTACGAGCAGTACTTC. Protein product: CASSRGNYEQYF.

The rearrangement links TRBV7-2 to TRBJ2-7; a possible D gene is TRBD2 (5 bases). Germline V gives CDR1 SGHTA, CDR2 FQGNSA. V was clipped by 5 bases and J by 3 bases, with 17 bases between them. The CDR3 totals 15 residues. CDR3 in DNA: TGTGCCAGCAGCCCGGAGAGGACTCCTGTCTACGAGCAGTACTTC. Its protein product is CASSPERTPVYEQYF.

The chain carries TRBV6-5 and TRBJ2-1; a possible D gene is TRBD1 (6 bases). The CDR3 is 14 residues long. In germline, CDR1 is MNHEY, CDR2 SVGAGI. Trimming left V 7 bases short and J 8 bases short, with 18 bases between. This chain's CDR3 is CASTLQGRPDEQFF. The CDR3 bases are TGTGCCAGCACCCTACAGGGAAGGCCCGATGAGCAGTTCTTC.

This clone appeared a few times. The genes are TRBV10-2 and TRBJ1-5; D possibly corresponds to TRBD1 (5 bases). The CDR3 length is 15 residues. V was trimmed by 5 bases and J by 4 bases, leaving 15 bases between them. CDR1 and CDR2 (germline): WSHSY, SAAADI. CDR3 sequence reads: CASSSPGRGNQPQHF. In nucleotides, the CDR3 is TGCGCCAGCAGTTCCCCAGGGAGGGGAAATCAGCCCCAGCATTTT.

J is TRBJ2-7 and V is TRBV6-1; 8 bases align to TRBD1. This CDR3 has 16 amino acids. Trimming removed 2 bases from V and 2 bases from J; junction bases left unmatched: 8. Germline loops: CDR1 MNHNS, CDR2 SASEGT. The CDR3 DNA sequence: TGTGCCAGCAGTGAAACACCTGGGACAGGAGCCTACGAGCAGTACTTC. This gives the protein CASSETPGTGAYEQYF.

This chain joins TRBV5-1 and TRBJ2-3, with D possibly TRBD2 on 5 matching bases. V lost 4 bases and J lost 8, with 14 bases in between. The CDR3 has 13 amino acids. The germline gives CDR1 SGHRS, CDR2 YFSETQ. CDR3 sequence: CASSSGQSGTQYF. The CDR3 DNA follows: TGCGCCAGCAGCAGCGGTCAAAGCGGTACGCAGTATTTT.

The chain links TRBV27 to TRBJ2-1; 8 nucleotides line up with TRBD2. The germline V gene encodes CDR1 MNHEY and CDR2 SMNVEV (reference sequence). The V and J ends lost 6 bases and 1 base, in that order; junction bases with no gene match: 5. The CDR3 sequence is 15 residues long. CDR3 nucleotide sequence: TGTGCCAGCAGCTCAAGCGGGGGTTCCTACAATGAGCAGTTCTTC. This sequence encodes CASSSSGGSYNEQFF.

CDR3 amino acids: CASSIGQVNTEAFF. The CDR3 DNA reads TGTGCCAGTAGTATTGGACAGGTAAACACTGAAGCTTTCTTT. The rearrangement joins TRBV19 to TRBJ1-1; TRBD1 matches 7 bases. Germline assignment: CDR1 LNHDA and CDR2 SQIVND (reference sequence). The CDR3 has 14 amino acids. Losses at the gene ends were 3 bases for V and 2 bases for J; bases not matched to a gene: 3.

The rearrangement joins TRBV3-1 (or the pseudogene TRBV3-2) to TRBJ2-1, with D perhaps matching TRBD2 (6 bases). Germline CDR1 LGHDT, CDR2 YNNKEL (reference sequence). There are 15 residues in the CDR3. Trimming removed 2 bases from V and 7 bases from J, with 15 bases in between. CDR3 DNA sequence: TGTGCCAGCAGCCAAATGCGGGGCTCGGGAAATGAGCAGTTCTTC. This sequence encodes CASSQMRGSGNEQFF.

The gene calls are TRBV27 and TRBJ2-3; 8 bases align to TRBD1. V gave up 4 bases and J gave up 1 base; unmatched junction bases: 1. In germline, CDR1 is MNHEY, CDR2 SMNVEV (reference sequence). This CDR3 comprises 14 residues. As DNA, the CDR3 is TGTGCCAGCAGTTCACAGGGGGGCACAGATACGCAGTATTTT. Protein: CASSSQGGTDTQYF.

The chain couples TRBV7-8 to TRBJ1-1; TRBD1 matches at 7 bases. CDR1 is SGHVS, CDR2 FQNEAQ, per germline. This CDR3 comprises 15 residues. The V and J ends lost 4 bases and 5 bases, in that order; junction bases with no gene match: 10. The CDR3 DNA sequence: TGTGCCAGCAGCTCGCGGACAGGTGGAGGGACTGAAGCTTTCTTT. Its protein is CASSSRTGGGTEAFF.